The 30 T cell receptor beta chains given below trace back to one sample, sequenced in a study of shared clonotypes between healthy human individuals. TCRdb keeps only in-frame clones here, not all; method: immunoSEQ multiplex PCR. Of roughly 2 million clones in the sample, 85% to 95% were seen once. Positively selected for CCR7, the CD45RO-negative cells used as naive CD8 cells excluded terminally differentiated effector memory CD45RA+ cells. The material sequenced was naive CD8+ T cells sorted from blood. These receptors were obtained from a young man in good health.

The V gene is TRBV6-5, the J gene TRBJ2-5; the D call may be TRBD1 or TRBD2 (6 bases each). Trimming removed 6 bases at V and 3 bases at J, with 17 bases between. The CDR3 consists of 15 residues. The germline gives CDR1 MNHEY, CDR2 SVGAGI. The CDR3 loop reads CASRSYDGGEETQYF. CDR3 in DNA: TGTGCCAGCAGGTCTTACGACGGGGGCGAAGAGACCCAGTACTTC.

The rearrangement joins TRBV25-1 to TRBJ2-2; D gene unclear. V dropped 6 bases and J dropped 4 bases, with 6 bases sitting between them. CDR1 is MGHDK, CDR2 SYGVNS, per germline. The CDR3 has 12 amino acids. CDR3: CASSLITGELFF. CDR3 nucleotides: TGTGCCAGCAGCCTTATCACCGGGGAGCTGTTTTTT.

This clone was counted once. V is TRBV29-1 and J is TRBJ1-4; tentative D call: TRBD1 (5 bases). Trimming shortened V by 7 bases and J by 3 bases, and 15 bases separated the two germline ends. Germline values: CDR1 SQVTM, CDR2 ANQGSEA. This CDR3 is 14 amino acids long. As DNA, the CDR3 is TGCAGCGCCATAGGACTGGGGCCTAATGAAAAACTGTTTTTT. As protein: CSAIGLGPNEKLFF.

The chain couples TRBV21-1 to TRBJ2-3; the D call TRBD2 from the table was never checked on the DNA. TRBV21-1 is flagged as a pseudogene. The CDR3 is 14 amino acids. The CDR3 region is CASKGGLRSDTQYF. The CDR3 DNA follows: TGTGCCAGCAAAGGAGGACTCCGCTCAGATACGCAGTATTTT.

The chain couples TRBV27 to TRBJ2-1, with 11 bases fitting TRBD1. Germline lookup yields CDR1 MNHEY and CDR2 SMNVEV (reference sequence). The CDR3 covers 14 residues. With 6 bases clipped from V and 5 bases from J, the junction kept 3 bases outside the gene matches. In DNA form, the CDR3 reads TGTGCCAGCAGCCGGGACAGGGGGAACAATGAGCAGTTCTTC. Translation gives CASSRDRGNNEQFF.

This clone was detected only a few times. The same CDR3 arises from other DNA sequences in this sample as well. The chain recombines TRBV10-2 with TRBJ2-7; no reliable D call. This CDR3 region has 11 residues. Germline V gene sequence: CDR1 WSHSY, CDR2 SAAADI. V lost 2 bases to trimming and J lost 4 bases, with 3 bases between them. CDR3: CASSEVYEQYF. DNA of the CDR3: TGCGCCAGCAGTGAGGTTTACGAGCAGTACTTC.

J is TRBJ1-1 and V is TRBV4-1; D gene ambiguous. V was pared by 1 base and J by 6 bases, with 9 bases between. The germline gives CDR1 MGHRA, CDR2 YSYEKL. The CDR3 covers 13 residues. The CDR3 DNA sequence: TGCGCCAGCAGCCAAGCTCAGATGGCTGAAGCTTTCTTT. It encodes CASSQAQMAEAFF.

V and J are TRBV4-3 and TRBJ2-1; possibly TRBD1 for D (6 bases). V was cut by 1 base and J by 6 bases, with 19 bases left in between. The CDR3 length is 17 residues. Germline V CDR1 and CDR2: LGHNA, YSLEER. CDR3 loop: CASSQATDSYMRNEQFF. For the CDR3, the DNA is TGCGCCAGCAGCCAAGCTACGGACAGCTATATGCGCAATGAGCAGTTCTTC.

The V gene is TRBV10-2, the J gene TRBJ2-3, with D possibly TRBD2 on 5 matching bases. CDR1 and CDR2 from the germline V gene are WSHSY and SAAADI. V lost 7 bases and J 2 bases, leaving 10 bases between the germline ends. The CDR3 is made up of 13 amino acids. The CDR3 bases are TGCGCCAGCACTGACTACCCCACAGATACGCAGTATTTT. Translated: CASTDYPTDTQYF.

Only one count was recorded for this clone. The CDR3 sequence is CASHELGQGDGYTF. CDR3 coding DNA: TGCGCCAGCCACGAGCTTGGACAGGGCGATGGCTACACCTTC. The V gene is TRBV5-1, the J gene TRBJ1-2; 8 positions agree with TRBD1. The CDR3 sequence is 14 residues long. V was clipped by 7 bases and J by 6 bases; unmatched bases: 11. Germline V CDR1 and CDR2: SGHRS, YFSETQ. Using reference TRBV5-1 and TRBJ1-2 for the parts outside the CDR3, the full variable domain is KAGVTQTPRYLIKTRGQQVTLSCSPISGHRSVSWYQQTPGQGLQFLFEYFSETQRNKGNFPGRFSGRQFSNSRSEMNVSTLELGDSALYLCASHELGQGDGYTFGSGTRLTVV.

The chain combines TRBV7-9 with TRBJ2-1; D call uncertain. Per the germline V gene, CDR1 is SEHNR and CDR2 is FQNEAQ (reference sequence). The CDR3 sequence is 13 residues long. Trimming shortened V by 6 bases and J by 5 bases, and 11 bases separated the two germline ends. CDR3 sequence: CASSFSRNNEQFF. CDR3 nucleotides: TGTGCCAGCAGTTTTTCCCGTAACAATGAGCAGTTCTTC.

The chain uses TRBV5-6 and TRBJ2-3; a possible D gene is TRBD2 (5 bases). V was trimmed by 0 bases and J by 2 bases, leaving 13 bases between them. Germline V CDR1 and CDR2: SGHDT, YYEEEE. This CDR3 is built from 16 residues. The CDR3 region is CASSLAAEYSTDTQYF. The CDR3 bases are TGTGCCAGCAGCTTGGCAGCGGAGTATTCCACAGATACGCAGTATTTT. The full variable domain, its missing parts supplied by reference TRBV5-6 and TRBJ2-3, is DAGVTQSPTHLIKTRGQQVTLRCSPKSGHDTVSWYQQALGQGPQFIFQYYEEEERQRGNFPDRFSGHQFPNYSSELNVNALLLGDSALYLCASSLAAEYSTDTQYFGPGTRLTVL.

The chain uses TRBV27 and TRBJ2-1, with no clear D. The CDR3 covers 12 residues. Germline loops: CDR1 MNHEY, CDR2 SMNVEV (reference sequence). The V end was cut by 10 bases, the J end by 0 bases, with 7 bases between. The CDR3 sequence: CATKSSYNEQFF. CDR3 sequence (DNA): TGTGCCACTAAAAGCTCCTACAATGAGCAGTTCTTC.

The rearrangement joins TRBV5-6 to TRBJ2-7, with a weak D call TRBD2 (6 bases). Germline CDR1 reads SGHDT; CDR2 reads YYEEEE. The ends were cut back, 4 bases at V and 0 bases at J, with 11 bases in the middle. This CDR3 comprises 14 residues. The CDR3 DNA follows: TGTGCCAGCAGCGGGACTCCTCCCTCCTACGAGCAGTACTTC. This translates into CASSGTPPSYEQYF.

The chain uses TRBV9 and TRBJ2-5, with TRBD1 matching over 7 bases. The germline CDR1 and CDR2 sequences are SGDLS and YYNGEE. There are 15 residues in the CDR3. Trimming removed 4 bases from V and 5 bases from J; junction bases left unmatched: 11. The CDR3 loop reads CASSFRTGEKETQYF. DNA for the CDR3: TGTGCCAGCAGCTTCCGGACAGGAGAAAAGGAGACCCAGTACTTC.

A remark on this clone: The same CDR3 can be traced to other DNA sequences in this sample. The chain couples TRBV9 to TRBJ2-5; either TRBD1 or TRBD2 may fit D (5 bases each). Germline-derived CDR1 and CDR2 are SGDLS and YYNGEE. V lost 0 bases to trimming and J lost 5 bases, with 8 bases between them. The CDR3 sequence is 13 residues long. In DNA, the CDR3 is TGTGCCAGCAGCGTAGGGGGGTTGGAGACCCAGTACTTC. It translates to CASSVGGLETQYF.

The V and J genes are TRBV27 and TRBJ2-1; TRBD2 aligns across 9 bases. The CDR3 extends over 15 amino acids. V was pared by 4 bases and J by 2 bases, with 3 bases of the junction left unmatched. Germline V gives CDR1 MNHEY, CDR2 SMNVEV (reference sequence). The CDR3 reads CASSSGLATYNEQFF. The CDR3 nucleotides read TGTGCCAGCAGTTCCGGACTAGCGACCTACAATGAGCAGTTCTTC.

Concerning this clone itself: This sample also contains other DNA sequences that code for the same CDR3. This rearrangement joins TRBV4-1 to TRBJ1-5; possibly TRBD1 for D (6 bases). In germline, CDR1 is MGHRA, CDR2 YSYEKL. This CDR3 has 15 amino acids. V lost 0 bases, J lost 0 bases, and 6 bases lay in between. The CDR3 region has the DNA TGCGCCAGCAGCCAAGAGGACAGTAGCAATCAGCCCCAGCATTTT. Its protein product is CASSQEDSSNQPQHF.

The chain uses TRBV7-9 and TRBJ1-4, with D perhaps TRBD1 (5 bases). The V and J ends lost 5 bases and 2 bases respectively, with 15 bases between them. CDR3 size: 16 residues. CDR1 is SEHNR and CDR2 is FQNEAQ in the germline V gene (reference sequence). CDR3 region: CASSRGAVGTNEKLFF. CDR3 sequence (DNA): TGTGCCAGCAGCCGCGGGGCTGTGGGTACTAATGAAAAACTGTTTTTT.

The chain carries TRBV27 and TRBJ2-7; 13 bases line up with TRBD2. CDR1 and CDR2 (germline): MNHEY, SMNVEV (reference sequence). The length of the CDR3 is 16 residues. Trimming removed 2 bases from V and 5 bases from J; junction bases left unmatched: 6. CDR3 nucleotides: TGTGCCAGCAGTTTAACTAGCGGGGGGGCCTACCACGAGCAGTACTTC. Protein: CASSLTSGGAYHEQYF.

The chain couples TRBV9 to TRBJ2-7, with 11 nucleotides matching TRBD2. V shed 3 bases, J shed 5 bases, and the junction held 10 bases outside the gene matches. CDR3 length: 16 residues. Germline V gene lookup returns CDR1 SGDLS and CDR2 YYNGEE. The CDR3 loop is CASSAYTSGRADEQYF. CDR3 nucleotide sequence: TGTGCCAGCAGCGCATATACTAGCGGGAGAGCGGACGAGCAGTACTTC.

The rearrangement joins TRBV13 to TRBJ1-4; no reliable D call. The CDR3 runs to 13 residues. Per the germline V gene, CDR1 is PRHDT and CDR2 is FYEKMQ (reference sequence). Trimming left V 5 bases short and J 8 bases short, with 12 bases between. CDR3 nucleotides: TGTGCCAGCAGCCCTCGGGGTGGCGAAAAACTGTTTTTT. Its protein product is CASSPRGGEKLFF.

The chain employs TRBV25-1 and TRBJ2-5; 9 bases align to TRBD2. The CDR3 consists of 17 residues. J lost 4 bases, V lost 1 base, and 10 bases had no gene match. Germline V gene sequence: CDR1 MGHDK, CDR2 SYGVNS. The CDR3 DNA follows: TGTGCCAGCAGTGAATCCCGGGCTAGCGGGGAAGGAGAGACCCAGTACTTC. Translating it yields CASSESRASGEGETQYF.

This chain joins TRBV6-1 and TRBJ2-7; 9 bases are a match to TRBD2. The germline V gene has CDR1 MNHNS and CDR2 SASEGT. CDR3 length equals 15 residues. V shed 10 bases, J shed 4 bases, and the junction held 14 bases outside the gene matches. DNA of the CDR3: TGTGCCACCACGGCTGAGAGCGGGGGGAATTACGAGCAGTACTTC. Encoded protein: CATTAESGGNYEQYF.

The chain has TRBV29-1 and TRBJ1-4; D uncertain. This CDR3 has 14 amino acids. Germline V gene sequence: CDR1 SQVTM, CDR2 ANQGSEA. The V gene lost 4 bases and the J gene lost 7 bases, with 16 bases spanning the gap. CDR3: CSVVLTGGGEKLFF. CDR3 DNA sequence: TGCAGCGTTGTTTTGACGGGAGGTGGTGAAAAACTGTTTTTT.

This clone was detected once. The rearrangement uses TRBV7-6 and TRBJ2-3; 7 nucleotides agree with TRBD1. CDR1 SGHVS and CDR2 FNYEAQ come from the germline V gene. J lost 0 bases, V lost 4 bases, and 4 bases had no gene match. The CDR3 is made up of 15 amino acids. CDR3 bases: TGTGCCAGCAGCTCCGGGACAGAAAGCACAGATACGCAGTATTTT. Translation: CASSSGTESTDTQYF.

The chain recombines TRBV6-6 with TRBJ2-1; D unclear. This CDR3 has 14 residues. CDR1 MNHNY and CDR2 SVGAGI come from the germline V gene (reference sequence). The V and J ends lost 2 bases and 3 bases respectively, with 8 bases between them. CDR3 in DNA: TGTGCCAGCAGTTACACGGGTAGCTACAATGAGCAGTTCTTC. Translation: CASSYTGSYNEQFF.

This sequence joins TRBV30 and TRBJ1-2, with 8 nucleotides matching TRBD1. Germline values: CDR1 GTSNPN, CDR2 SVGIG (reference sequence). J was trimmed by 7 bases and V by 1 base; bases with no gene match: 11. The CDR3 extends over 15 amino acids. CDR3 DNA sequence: TGTGCCTGGAGTGGGACAGGACAGGGAATGGTTGGCTACACCTTC. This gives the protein CAWSGTGQGMVGYTF.

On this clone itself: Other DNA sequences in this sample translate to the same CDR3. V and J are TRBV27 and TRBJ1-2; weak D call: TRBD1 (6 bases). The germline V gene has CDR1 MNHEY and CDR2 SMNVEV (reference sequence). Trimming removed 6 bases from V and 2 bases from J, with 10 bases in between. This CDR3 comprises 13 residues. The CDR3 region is CASSPDRNYGYTF. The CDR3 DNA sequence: TGTGCCAGCAGCCCCGACAGGAACTATGGCTACACCTTC.

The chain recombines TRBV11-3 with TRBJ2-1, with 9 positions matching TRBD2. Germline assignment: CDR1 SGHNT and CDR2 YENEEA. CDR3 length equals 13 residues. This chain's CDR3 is CVLAGSSYNEQFF. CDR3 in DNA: TGTGTACTAGCGGGTAGCTCCTACAATGAGCAGTTCTTC.